The 10 T cell receptor beta chains listed next were all sequenced from one sample in a study of T cells in women clearing cervical HPV infection. Method: immunoSEQ multiplex PCR; TCRdb's copy keeps in-frame clones and lacks some. The table for this sample gives more than 20,000 clones. The sequenced sample was blood buffy coat. The receptors here all came from a woman aged 18 to 75 with a cervical HPV16 infection that either progressed to CIN3+ or cleared (not recorded which).

On this clone: Coverage ceases 3 residues before the CDR3 finishes, and the germline J gene fills in the end. The V gene is TRBV20-1, the J gene TRBJ2-3; 10 bases map to TRBD1. CDR1 is DFQATT and CDR2 is SNEGSKA in the germline V gene (reference sequence). The ends lost 6 bases at V and 3 bases at J; junction bases unmatched: 6. The CDR3 consists of 14 residues. The CDR3 DNA, read in part, is TGCAGTGCAGAGACGGGACAGGGGACAGATACG. Amino acid sequence: CSAETGQGTDT. The whole CDR3 is CSAETGQGTDTQYF.

As to this clone: The observed sequence ends 3 residues before the CDR3 terminus, with the missing tail filled in from the germline J gene. The chain combines TRBV7-2 with TRBJ2-3, with a tentative D call TRBD1 (6 bases). V lost 7 bases and J lost 5, with 13 bases in between. The germline V gene has CDR1 SGHTA and CDR2 FQGNSA. The CDR3 runs 13 residues. The CDR3 is CASNLQGLDTQYF. The covered CDR3 bases are TGTGCCAGCAACCTACAGGGCCTAGATACG.

Of note for this clone: The read halts 3 residues ahead of the CDR3 end, with the missing end drawn from the germline J gene. This sequence joins TRBV2 and TRBJ2-3; 8 bases are a match to TRBD2. Germline values: CDR1 SNHLY, CDR2 FYNNEI. This CDR3 comprises 15 residues. Trimming took 1 base from V and 1 from J; bases not matched to a gene: 1. The CDR3 here is CASSEEGLGTDTQYF. The DNA read from the CDR3 is TGTGCCAGCAGTGAAGAGGGACTAGGCACAGATACG.

With regard to this clone: The observed sequence ends 3 residues before the CDR3 terminus, with the missing tail filled in from the germline J gene. The chain links TRBV30 to TRBJ2-7; 10 nucleotides line up with TRBD2. J was trimmed by 2 bases and V by 1 base; bases with no gene match: 5. From germline, CDR1 is GTSNPN and CDR2 SVGIG (reference sequence). The CDR3 runs 15 residues. The part of the CDR3 DNA that was read is TGTGCCTGGAGTGGTAGACTAGCGGGCCCCTACGAG. Translated: CAWSGRLAGPYE. The full CDR3 protein is CAWSGRLAGPYEQYF.

To note about this clone: The read is 3 residues too short to cover the CDR3 end, so that end is filled in from the germline J gene. The chain carries TRBV11-3 and TRBJ2-1; 7 nucleotides line up with TRBD2. Germline CDR1 and CDR2: SGHNT and YENEEA. The V gene end was trimmed by 8 bases and the J gene end by 3 bases; junction bases not matched to a gene: 7. The CDR3 totals 14 residues. The covered CDR3 bases are TGTGCCAGCTCGTGGGGGGGGGACTACAATGAG. This gives the protein CASSWGGDYNE. The CDR3 in full is CASSWGGDYNEQFF.

For this clone: The CDR3 extends 3 residues past the end of the read, so its final part is completed from the germline J gene. The chain carries TRBV19 and TRBJ1-2; a possible D gene is TRBD1 (5 bases). The length of the CDR3 is 14 residues. Looked up from germline, CDR1 is LNHDA and CDR2 is SQIVND (reference sequence). The CDR3 region is CASRTGVGNQPYTF. Partial CDR3 DNA: TGTGCCAGTAGGACGGGGGTCGGCAATCAGCCC. The full variable domain, with the rest looked up from reference TRBV19 and TRBJ1-2, is DGGITQSPKYLFRKEGQNVTLSCEQNLNHDAMYWYRQDPGQGLRLIYYSQIVNDFQKGDIAEGYSVSREKKESFPLTVTSAQKNPTAFYLCASRTGVGNQPYTFGSGTRLTVV.

With respect to this clone: The read gets to within 3 residues of the CDR3 end, and the germline J gene fills in the rest. The chain couples TRBV7-3 to TRBJ2-4, with TRBD2 identical over 9 bases. The germline V gene has CDR1 SGHTA and CDR2 FQGTGA. The CDR3 totals 13 residues. The sequenced CDR3 bases are TGTGCCAGCAGCTCGGGCGGGAGGGGGAGT. This gives the protein CASSSGGRGS. The entire CDR3 sequence reads CASSSGGRGSQYF.

As concerns this clone: The read ends 3 residues before the CDR3 terminus; that terminus is restored from the germline J gene. The chain links TRBV18 to TRBJ2-7; 14 bases are a match to TRBD2. V was clipped by 3 bases and J by 0 bases; unmatched bases: 1. Germline values: CDR1 KGHSH, CDR2 LQKENI. The CDR3 is made up of 16 amino acids. The CDR3 reads CASSPGTSGSSYEQYF. The CDR3 bases that were read are TGTGCCAGCTCACCTGGGACTAGCGGGAGCTCCTACGAG.

A remark on this clone: From the germline J gene comes the end of the CDR3, since the read stops 3 residues before it. The V call is TRBV19, the J call TRBJ1-1; D uncertain. This CDR3 comprises 11 residues. The germline V and J ends were trimmed by 9 bases and 1 base, with 6 bases remaining between them. Germline lookup yields CDR1 LNHDA and CDR2 SQIVND (reference sequence). CDR3 residues: CASDWNTEAFF. CDR3 bases read: TGTGCCAGCGACTGGAACACTGAA.

Worth noting for this clone: The sequence runs out 3 residues before the end of the CDR3; the remainder is reconstructed from the germline J gene. This chain joins TRBV19 and TRBJ1-6; D not certain. Germline V CDR1 and CDR2: LNHDA, SQIVND (reference sequence). CDR3 length: 14 residues. Trimming left V 8 bases short and J 0 bases short, with 8 bases between. CDR3 region: CASAEISYNSPLHF. The sequenced part of the CDR3 DNA is TGTGCCAGTGCAGAGATCTCCTATAATTCACCC. Using reference TRBV19 and TRBJ1-6 for the parts outside the CDR3, the full variable domain is DGGITQSPKYLFRKEGQNVTLSCEQNLNHDAMYWYRQDPGQGLRLIYYSQIVNDFQKGDIAEGYSVSREKKESFPLTVTSAQKNPTAFYLCASAEISYNSPLHFGNGTRLTVT.